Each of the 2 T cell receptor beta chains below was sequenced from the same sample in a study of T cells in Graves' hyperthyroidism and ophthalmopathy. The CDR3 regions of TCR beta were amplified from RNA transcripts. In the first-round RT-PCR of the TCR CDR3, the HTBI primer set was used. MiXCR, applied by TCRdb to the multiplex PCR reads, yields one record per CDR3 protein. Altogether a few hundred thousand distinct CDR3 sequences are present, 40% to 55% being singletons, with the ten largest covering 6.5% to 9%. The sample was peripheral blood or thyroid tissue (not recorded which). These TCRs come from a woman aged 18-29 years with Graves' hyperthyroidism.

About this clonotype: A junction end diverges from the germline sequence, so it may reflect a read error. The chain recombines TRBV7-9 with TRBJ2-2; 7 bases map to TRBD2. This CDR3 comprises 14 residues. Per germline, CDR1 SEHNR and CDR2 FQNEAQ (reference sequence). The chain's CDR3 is CASSARVEGGGLFF. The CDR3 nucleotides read TGTGCCAGCAGCGCCCGGGTCGAAGGCGGGGGGCTGTTTTTT. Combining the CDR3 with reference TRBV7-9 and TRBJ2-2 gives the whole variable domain DTGVSQNPRHKITKRGQNVTFRCDPISEHNRLYWYRQTLGQGPEFLTYFQNEAQLEKSRLLSDRFSAERPKGSFSTLEIQRTEQGDSAMYLCASSARVEGGGLFFGEGSRLTVL.

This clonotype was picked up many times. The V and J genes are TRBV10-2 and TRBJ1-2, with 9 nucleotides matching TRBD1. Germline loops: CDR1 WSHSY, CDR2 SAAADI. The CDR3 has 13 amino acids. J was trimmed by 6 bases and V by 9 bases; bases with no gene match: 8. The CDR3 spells CASAKGQGNGYTF. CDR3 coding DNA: TGCGCCAGTGCGAAGGGACAGGGCAATGGCTACACCTTC.